The present T cell receptor (beta chain) was sequenced within a study of control samples from healthy donors and cancer patients (dated by TCRdb to between 2020 and 2021). Points on this clone: Its antigen is unknown. No much larger clone is present one base from it, and per-base qualities are unavailable.

Receptor libraries were prepared by the immunoSEQ multiplex PCR assay. Entries here come from immuneACCESS through TCRdb and include only in-frame sequences with V and J called. Some clones fail to appear in such tables; in the studies checked, an unresolved V gene covers under half of the shortfall, and the cause of the remainder is unknown. The sample table shows 100,000 or so clones, and roughly 90% are seen once. The top ten clones comprise about 7.8% of the sample. This TCR came from a man aged 25 to 40 in good health. Sequencing used blood.

The DNA sequence follows: TGCGCCAGCAGCTTGCTAGCGGGACTACCCCGCTCCTACGAGCAGTACTTC. Translation gives CASSLLAGLPRSYEQYF. The V and J genes are TRBV5-1 and TRBJ2-7, with 9 bases aligning to TRBD2. CDR1 SGHRS and CDR2 YFSETQ are derived from the germline V gene. V lost 1 base and J lost 0 bases, and the count of bases not matched to a germline gene is 8. The CDR3 covers 17 residues, taking in both the cysteine and the phenylalanine. Here the CDR3 DNA is all that survives: 51 bases in frame from base 1. The entire variable domain, with the stretches around the CDR3 drawn from the reference TRBV5-1 and TRBJ2-7 proteins, is KAGVTQTPRYLIKTRGQQVTLSCSPISGHRSVSWYQQTPGQGLQFLFEYFSETQRNKGNFPGRFSGRQFSNSRSEMNVSTLELGDSALYLCASSLLAGLPRSYEQYFGPGTRLTVT.